This T cell receptor beta chain was documented in a study of cytotoxic CD8 clonotypes in ibrutinib-treated CLL. Study in general: Partial response was seen in roughly 24 patients and complete response in 2; after median around 72 months, around 15 stayed remitted, around 12 progressed. Response samples came after a median about 11 months of treatment, range 6 to 36. The study's findings and limits: Public clonotypes were seen rarely and were contracted or stable on treatment. Sustained-remission and progressing patients had unequal sampling times.

This clone has a single count. The antigen is undetermined. TCRdb's copy holds only in-frame clones and misses some; the assay was immunoSEQ multiplex PCR. The sample lists approximately 100,000 clones; about 58% were seen once. Germline lookup yields CDR1 LNHDA and CDR2 SQIVND (reference sequence). The CDR3 has 17 amino acids. Germline trimming cut 0 bases from V and 2 bases from J; bases unmatched to any gene: 5. The clonotype originates from a human donor with chronic lymphocytic leukemia. The sequenced sample was PBMCs, obtained after 24 months of ibrutinib treatment. The V call is TRBV19, the J call TRBJ2-4, with 9 bases fitting TRBD2. The CDR3 is CASSIERAGGSKNIQYF. The CDR3 DNA reads TGTGCCAGTAGTATAGAACGAGCGGGGGGATCCAAAAACATTCAGTACTTC.